This T cell receptor beta chain is drawn from a study of graft-versus-host responses after intestinal transplantation. The wider study: The recipients all started with anti-thymocyte globulin induction and then took tacrolimus and steroids for 3 to 4 years.

Only in-frame clones appear in the TCRdb table, and some are missing; sequencing was by immunoSEQ multiplex PCR. This table holds about 93,000 clones, 80% to 95% found once. Broader study findings: Early post-transplant HvG declines were associated with peak circulating GvH clone levels. Researchers found GvH clones in recipient marrow, and some showed up first in ileum or blood.

Details on this clone: Its antigen is unknown.

CDR1 is SGHAT, CDR2 FQNNGV, per germline. The CDR3 extends over 15 amino acids. Losses at the gene ends were 5 bases for V and 3 bases for J; bases not matched to a gene: 9. This TCR came from a human donor who received an intestinal transplant. The sample here was unstimulated CD8+ T cells sorted from spleen or lymph node cells, taken before intestinal transplant. The chain joins TRBV11-2 to TRBJ1-1; TRBD1 matches at 7 bases. The CDR3 DNA is TGTGCCAGCAGCCCCACAGGGGATAGGTACACTGAAGCTTTCTTT. Its translation: CASSPTGDRYTEAFF.